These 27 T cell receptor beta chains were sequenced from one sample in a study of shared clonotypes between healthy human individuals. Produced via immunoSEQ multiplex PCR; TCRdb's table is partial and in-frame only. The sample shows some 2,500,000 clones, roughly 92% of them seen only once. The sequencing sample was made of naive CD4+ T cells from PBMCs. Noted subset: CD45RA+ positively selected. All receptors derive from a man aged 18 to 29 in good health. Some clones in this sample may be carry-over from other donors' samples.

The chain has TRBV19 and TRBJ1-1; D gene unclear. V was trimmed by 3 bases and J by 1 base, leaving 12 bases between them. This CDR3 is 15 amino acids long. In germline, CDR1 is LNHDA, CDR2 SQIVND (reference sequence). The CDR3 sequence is CASSIGRARNTEAFF. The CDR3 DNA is TGTGCCAGTAGTATTGGTAGGGCGCGGAACACTGAAGCTTTCTTT.

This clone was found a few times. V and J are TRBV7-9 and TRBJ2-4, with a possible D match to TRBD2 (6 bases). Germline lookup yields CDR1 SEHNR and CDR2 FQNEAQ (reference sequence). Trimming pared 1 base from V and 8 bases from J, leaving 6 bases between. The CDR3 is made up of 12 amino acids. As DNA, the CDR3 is TGTGCCAGCAGCTTAGAGCGGGACATTCAGTACTTC. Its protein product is CASSLERDIQYF. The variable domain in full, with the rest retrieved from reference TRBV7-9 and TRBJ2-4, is DTGVSQNPRHKITKRGQNVTFRCDPISEHNRLYWYRQTLGQGPEFLTYFQNEAQLEKSRLLSDRFSAERPKGSFSTLEIQRTEQGDSAMYLCASSLERDIQYFGAGTRLSVL.

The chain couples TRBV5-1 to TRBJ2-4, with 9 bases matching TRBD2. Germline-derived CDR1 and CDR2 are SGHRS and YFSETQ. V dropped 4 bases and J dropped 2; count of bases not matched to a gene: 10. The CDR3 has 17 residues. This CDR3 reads CASSPPHSGSSKNIQYF. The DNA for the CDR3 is TGCGCCAGCAGCCCACCCCATAGCGGGAGTTCCAAAAACATTCAGTACTTC.

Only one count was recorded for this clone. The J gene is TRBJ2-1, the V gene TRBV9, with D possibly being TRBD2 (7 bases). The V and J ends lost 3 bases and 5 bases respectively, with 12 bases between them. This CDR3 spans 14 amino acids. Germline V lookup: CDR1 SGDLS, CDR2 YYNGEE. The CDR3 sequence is CASSAGGGDNEQFF. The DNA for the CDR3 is TGTGCCAGCAGCGCGGGGGGCGGGGACAATGAGCAGTTCTTC.

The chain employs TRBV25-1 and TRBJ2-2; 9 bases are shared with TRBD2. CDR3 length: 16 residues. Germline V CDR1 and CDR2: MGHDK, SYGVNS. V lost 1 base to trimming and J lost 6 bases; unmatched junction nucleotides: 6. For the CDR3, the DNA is TGTGCCAGCAGTGAATTTGGCGGGAGGGCCCCCGGGGAGCTGTTTTTT. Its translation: CASSEFGGRAPGELFF. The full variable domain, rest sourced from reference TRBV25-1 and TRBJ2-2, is EADIYQTPRYLVIGTGKKITLECSQTMGHDKMYWYQQDPGMELHLIHYSYGVNSTEKGDLSSESTVSRIRTEHFPLTLESARPSHTSQYLCASSEFGGRAPGELFFGEGSRLTVL.

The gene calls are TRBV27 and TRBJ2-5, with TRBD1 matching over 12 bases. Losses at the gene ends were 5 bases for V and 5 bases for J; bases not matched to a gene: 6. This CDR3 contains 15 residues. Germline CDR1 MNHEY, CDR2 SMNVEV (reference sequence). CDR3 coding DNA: TGTGCCAGCAGTCCTCGGGACAGGGGGCTGGAGACCCAGTACTTC. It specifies CASSPRDRGLETQYF.

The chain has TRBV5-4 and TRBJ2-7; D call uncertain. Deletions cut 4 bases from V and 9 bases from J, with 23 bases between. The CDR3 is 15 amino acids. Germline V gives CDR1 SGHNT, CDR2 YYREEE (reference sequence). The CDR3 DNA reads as TGTGCCAGCAGCCATGCATCTTCGCCAGCCTCGGGGCAGTACTTC. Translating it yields CASSHASSPASGQYF.

The CDR3 sequence is CATSRQYYEQYF. The CDR3 region has the DNA TGTGCCACCAGCAGACAGTACTACGAGCAGTACTTC. The chain joins TRBV15 to TRBJ2-7; D unclear. This CDR3 has 12 residues. The V gene lost 2 bases and the J gene lost 3 bases, with 5 bases spanning the gap. CDR1 is LNHNV, CDR2 YYDKDF, per germline (reference sequence). Full variable domain (remainder filled in from reference TRBV15 and TRBJ2-7): DAMVIQNPRYQVTQFGKPVTLSCSQTLNHNVMYWYQQKSSQAPKLLFHYYDKDFNNEADTPDNFQSRRPNTSFCFLDIRSPGLGDTAMYLCATSRQYYEQYFGPGTRLTVT.

CDR3 region: CASSRTQGLNTEAFF. The DNA for the CDR3 is TGTGCCAGCAGCCGGACACAGGGTTTGAACACTGAAGCTTTCTTT. The V gene is TRBV7-6, the J gene TRBJ1-1, with D possibly TRBD1 on 6 matching bases. Between the trimmed V and J ends, which lost 5 bases and 0 bases, there was a span of 13 bases. The CDR3 spans 15 residues. From germline, CDR1 is SGHVS and CDR2 FNYEAQ.

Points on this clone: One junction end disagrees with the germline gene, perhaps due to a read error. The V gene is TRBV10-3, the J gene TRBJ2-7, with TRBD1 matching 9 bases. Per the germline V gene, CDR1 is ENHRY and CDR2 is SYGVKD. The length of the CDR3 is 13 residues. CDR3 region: CAIREGTGFPETF. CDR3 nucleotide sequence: TGTGCCATCAGGGAAGGGACAGGGTTCCCGGAGACCTTC.

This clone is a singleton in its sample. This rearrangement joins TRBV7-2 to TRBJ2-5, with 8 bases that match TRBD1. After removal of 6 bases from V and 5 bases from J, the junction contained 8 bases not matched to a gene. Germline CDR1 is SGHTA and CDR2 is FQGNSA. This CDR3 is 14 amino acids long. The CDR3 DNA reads TGTGCCAGCAGGGAACAGGGGGGTACGGAGACCCAGTACTTC. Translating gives CASREQGGTETQYF. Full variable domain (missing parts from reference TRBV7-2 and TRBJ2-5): GAGVSQSPSNKVTEKGKDVELRCDPISGHTALYWYRQSLGQGLEFLIYFQGNSAPDKSGLPSDRFSAERTGGSVSTLTIQRTQQEDSAVYLCASREQGGTETQYFGPGTRLLVL.

CDR3: CSVDSTGGGYGYTF. CDR3 DNA: TGCAGCGTTGATTCTACAGGGGGCGGCTATGGCTACACCTTC. The V call is TRBV29-1, the J call TRBJ1-2, with 9 bases identical to TRBD1. Germline-derived CDR1 and CDR2 are SQVTM and ANQGSEA. The V gene end was trimmed by 3 bases and the J gene end by 4 bases; junction bases not matched to a gene: 6. The CDR3 runs 14 residues.

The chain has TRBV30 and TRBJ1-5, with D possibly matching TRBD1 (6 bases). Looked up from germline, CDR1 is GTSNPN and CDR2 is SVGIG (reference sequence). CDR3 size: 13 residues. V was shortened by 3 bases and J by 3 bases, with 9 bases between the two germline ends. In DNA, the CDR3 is TGTGCCTGGAGCAGGGGCGACAATCAGCCCCAGCATTTT. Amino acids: CAWSRGDNQPQHF.

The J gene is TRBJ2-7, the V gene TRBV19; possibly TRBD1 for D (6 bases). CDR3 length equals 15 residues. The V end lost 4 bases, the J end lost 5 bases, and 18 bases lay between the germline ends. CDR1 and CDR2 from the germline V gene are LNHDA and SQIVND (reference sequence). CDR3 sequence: CASSTPRGGFHEQYF. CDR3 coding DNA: TGTGCCAGTAGTACTCCCAGGGGTGGTTTCCACGAGCAGTACTTC.

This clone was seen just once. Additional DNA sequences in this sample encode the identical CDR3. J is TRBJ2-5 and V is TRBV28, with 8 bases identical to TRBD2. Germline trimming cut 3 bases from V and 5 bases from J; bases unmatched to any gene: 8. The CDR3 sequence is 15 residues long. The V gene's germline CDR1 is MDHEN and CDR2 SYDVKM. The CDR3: CASSFLAGGGETQYF. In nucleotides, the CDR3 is TGTGCCAGCAGTTTCCTGGCGGGAGGCGGGGAGACCCAGTACTTC. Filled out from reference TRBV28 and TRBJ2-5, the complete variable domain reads DVKVTQSSRYLVKRTGEKVFLECVQDMDHENMFWYRQDPGLGLRLIYFSYDVKMKEKGDIPEGYSVSREKKERFSLILESASTNQTSMYLCASSFLAGGGETQYFGPGTRLLVL.

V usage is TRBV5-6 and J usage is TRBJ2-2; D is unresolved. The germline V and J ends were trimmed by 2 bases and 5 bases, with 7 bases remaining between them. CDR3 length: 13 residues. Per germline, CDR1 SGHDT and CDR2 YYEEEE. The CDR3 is CASSFGATGELFF. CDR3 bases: TGTGCCAGCAGCTTCGGAGCAACCGGGGAGCTGTTTTTT.

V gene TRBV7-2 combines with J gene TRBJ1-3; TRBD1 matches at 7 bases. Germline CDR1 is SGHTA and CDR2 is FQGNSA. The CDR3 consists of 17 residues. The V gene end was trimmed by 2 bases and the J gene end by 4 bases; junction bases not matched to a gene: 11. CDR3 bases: TGTGCCAGCAGCTTAAGGGATAACAGGGGTTACGGAAACACCATATATTTT. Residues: CASSLRDNRGYGNTIYF.

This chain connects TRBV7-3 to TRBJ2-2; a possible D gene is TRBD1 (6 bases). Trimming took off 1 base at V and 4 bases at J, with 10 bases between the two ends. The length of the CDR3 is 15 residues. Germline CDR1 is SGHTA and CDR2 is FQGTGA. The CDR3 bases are TGTGCCAGCAGCTTAATGGGACAATCCACCGGGGAGCTGTTTTTT. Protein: CASSLMGQSTGELFF.

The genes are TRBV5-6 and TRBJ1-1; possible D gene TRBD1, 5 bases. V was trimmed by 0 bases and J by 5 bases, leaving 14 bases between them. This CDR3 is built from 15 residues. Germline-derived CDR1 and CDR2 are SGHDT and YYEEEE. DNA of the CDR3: TGTGCCAGCAGCTTGGACGGTGGGGCGCGGACTGAAGCTTTCTTT. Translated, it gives CASSLDGGARTEAFF. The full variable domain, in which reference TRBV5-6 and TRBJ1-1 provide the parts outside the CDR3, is DAGVTQSPTHLIKTRGQQVTLRCSPKSGHDTVSWYQQALGQGPQFIFQYYEEEERQRGNFPDRFSGHQFPNYSSELNVNALLLGDSALYLCASSLDGGARTEAFFGQGTRLTVV.

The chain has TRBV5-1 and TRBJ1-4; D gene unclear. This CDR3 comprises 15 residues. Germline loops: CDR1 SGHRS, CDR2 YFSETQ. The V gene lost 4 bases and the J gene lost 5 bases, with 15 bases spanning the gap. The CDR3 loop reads CASSKALQLNEKLFF. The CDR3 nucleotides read TGCGCCAGCAGCAAAGCCCTACAACTCAATGAAAAACTGTTTTTT.

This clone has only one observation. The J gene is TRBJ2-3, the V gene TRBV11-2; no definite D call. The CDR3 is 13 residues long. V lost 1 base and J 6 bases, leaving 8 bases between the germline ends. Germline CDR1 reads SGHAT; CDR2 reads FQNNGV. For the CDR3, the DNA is TGTGCCAGCAGCTTAGCTTTGGGGGATACGCAGTATTTT. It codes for CASSLALGDTQYF.

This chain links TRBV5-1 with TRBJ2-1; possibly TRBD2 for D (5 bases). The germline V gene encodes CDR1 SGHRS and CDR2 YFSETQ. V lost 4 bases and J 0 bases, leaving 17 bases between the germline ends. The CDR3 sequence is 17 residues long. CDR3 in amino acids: CASSVGIMGSSYNEQFF. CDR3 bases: TGCGCCAGCAGCGTCGGGATCATGGGGAGCTCCTACAATGAGCAGTTCTTC. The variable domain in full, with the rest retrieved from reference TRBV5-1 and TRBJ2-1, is KAGVTQTPRYLIKTRGQQVTLSCSPISGHRSVSWYQQTPGQGLQFLFEYFSETQRNKGNFPGRFSGRQFSNSRSEMNVSTLELGDSALYLCASSVGIMGSSYNEQFFGPGTRLTVL.

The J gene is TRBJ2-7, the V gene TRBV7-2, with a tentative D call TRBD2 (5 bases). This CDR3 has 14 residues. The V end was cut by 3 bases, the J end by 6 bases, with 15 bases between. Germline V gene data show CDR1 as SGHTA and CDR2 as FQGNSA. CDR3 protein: CASSLWEPDPEQYF. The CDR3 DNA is TGTGCCAGCAGCTTGTGGGAGCCCGATCCCGAGCAGTACTTC.

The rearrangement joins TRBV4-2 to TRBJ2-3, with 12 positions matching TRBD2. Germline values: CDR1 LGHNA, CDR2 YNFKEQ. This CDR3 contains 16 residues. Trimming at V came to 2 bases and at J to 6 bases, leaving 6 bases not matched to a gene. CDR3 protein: CASSQSLAGGMDTQYF. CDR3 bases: TGTGCCAGCAGCCAAAGTCTAGCGGGAGGGATGGATACGCAGTATTTT.

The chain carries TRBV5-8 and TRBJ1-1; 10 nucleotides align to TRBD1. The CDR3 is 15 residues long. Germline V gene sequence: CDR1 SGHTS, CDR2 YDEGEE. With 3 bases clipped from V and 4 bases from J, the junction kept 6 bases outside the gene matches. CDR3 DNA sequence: TGTGCCAGCAGCTGGGGACAGGGGAGGAGCACTGAAGCTTTCTTT. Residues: CASSWGQGRSTEAFF.

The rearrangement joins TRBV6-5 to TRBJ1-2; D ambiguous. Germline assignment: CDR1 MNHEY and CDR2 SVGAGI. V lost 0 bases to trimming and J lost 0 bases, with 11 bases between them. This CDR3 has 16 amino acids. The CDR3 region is CASSYSGWTANYGYTF. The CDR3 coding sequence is TGTGCCAGCAGTTACTCGGGTTGGACCGCTAACTATGGCTACACCTTC.

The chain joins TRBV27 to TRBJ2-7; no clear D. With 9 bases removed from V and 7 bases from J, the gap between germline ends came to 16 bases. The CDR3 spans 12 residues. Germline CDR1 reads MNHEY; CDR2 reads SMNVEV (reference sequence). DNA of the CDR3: TGTGCCAGTCACACAAAAATTGGAGAGCAGTACTTC. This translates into CASHTKIGEQYF.